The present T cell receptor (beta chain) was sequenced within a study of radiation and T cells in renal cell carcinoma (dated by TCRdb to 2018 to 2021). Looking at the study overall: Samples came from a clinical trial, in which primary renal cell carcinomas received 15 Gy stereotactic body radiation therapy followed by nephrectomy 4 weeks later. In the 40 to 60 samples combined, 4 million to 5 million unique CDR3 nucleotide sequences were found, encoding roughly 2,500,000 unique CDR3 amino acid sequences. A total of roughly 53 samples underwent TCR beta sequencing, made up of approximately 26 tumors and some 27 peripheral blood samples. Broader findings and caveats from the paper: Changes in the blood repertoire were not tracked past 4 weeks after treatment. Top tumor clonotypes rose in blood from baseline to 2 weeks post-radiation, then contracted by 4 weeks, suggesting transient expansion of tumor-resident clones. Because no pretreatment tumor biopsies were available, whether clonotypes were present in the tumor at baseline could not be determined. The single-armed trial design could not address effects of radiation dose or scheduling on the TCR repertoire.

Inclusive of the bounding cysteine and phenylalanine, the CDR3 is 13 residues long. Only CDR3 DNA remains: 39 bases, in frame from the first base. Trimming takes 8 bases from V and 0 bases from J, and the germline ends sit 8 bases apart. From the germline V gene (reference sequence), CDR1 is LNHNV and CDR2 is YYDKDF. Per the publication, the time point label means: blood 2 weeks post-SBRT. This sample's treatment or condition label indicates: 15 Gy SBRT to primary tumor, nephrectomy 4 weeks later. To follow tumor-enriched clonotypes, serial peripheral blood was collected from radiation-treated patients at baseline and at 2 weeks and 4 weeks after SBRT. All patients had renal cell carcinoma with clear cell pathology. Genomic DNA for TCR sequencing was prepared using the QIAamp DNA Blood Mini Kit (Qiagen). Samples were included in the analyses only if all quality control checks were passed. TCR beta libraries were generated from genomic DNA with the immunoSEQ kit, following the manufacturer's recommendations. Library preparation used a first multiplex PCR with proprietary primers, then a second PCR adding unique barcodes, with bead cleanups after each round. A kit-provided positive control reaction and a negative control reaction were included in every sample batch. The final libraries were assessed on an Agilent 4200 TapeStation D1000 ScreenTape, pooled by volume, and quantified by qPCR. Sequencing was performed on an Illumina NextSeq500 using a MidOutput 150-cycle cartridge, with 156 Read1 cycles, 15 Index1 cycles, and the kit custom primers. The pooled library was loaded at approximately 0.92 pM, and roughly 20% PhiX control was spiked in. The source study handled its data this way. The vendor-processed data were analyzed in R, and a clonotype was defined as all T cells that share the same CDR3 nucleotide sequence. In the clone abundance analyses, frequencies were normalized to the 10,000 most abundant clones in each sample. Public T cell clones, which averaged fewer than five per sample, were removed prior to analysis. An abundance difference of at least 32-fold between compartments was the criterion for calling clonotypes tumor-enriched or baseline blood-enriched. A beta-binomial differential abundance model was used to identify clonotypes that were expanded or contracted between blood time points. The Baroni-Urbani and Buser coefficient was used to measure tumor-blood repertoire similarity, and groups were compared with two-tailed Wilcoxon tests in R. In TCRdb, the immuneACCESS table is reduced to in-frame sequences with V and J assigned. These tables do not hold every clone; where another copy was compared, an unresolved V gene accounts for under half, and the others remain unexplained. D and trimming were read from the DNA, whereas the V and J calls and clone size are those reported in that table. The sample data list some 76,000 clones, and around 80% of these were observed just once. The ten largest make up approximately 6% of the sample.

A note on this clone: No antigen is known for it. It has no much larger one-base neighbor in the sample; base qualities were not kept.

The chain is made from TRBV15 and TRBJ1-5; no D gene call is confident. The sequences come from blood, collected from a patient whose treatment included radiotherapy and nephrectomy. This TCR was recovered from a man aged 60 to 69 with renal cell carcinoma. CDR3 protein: CATQSLSNQPQHF. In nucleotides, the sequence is TGTGCCACCCAGAGTCTTAGCAATCAGCCCCAGCATTTT.